This TCR beta chain is drawn from a study of CD8 T cells in ankylosing spondylitis. Study results and limitations: There was reportedly significant enrichment of clones that were disease-linked in matched ankylosing spondylitis synovial fluid. Several of the motif variants were reported before in synovial fluid and blood from reactive arthritis. Characteristic, it appeared, of ankylosing spondylitis blood was a TCR beta motif of roughly 8 highly homologous variants.

Of note for this clonotype: Its antigen is undetermined.

V shed 8 bases and J 4 bases; nucleotides not matched to a gene: 5. This CDR3 is 14 amino acids long. The germline CDR1 and CDR2 sequences are MGHDK and SYGVNS. The authors made TCR beta libraries by quantitative 5'-RACE with molecular barcodes. Each CDR3 protein is one row after TCRdb ran MiXCR on the 5' RACE reads. The table lists under 200,000 distinct CDR3 sequences, approximately 10% of them singletons, with just under 30% in the top ten. The rearrangement uses TRBV25-1 and TRBJ2-2; TRBD1 matches at 9 bases. This TCR was sampled from a male donor with ankylosing spondylitis or in good health (not recorded which). Sequences were obtained from blood, either unsorted or a sorted T cell fraction (not recorded which). CDR3 protein: CASPGQGTTGELFF. The CDR3, as DNA: TGTGCCAGCCCCGGACAGGGGACCACCGGGGAGCTGTTTTTT.